This T cell receptor (beta chain) came from a study of response to subunit inactivated influenza vaccine. MiXCR, applied by TCRdb to the RT-PCR reads, yields one record per CDR3 protein. The sample carries about 570,000 distinct CDR3 sequences, about 10% recorded once. This clonotype was recorded a few times. V lost 5 bases to trimming and J lost 1 base, with 16 bases between them. The CDR3 loop spans 15 amino acids. CDR1 and CDR2 (germline): SGHRS, YFSETQ. The same sample was also studied in work on T cells expressing NK-cell markers. That study adds: In generating TCR beta cDNA, 5'RACE template switching with UMIs was used.

Sample: PBMCs from blood, taken on the day of vaccination. The TCR was taken from a man aged 45-65 years who received an inactivated influenza vaccine. The chain carries TRBV5-1 and TRBJ2-7; D possibly corresponds to TRBD2 (6 bases). The CDR3 sequence: CASSQGLGGSYEQYF. As DNA, the CDR3 is TGCGCCAGCAGTCAGGGCCTAGGAGGGTCCTACGAGCAGTACTTC.